Following are 14 T cell receptor beta chains from one sample sequenced in a study of multiple sclerosis patients with progressive multifocal leukoencephalopathy. Time point given: roughly 13 months of natalizumab therapy. The data were produced by immunoSEQ multiplex PCR, yet TCRdb's version contains in-frame clones alone and is incomplete. The sample includes over 20,000 clones, approximately 89% seen only once; the top ten take approximately 2.4%. This sample comprised PBMCs, obtained from a patient treated with natalizumab. These receptors all come from a man aged 30 to 39 with multiple sclerosis.

This chain connects TRBV19 to TRBJ1-5; no clear D gene. Germline CDR1 LNHDA, CDR2 SQIVND (reference sequence). This CDR3 spans 15 amino acids. V lost 0 bases, J lost 3 bases, and 9 bases lay in between. The CDR3 DNA sequence: TGTGCCAGTAGTATAGATATAGGGAACAATCAGCCCCAGCATTTT. It codes for CASSIDIGNNQPQHF.

The chain carries TRBV10-3 and TRBJ2-2, with D hard to call. The V end was cut by 11 bases, the J end by 0 bases, with 22 bases between. The CDR3 contains 17 residues. Germline V gene lookup returns CDR1 ENHRY and CDR2 SYGVKD. CDR3 amino acids: CASALGPSGTNTGELFF. The CDR3 nucleotides read TGTGCCTCGGCCCTCGGCCCTTCGGGCACGAACACCGGGGAGCTGTTTTTT.

The V gene is TRBV13, the J gene TRBJ2-7; TRBD1 agrees at 10 bases. Germline trimming cut 0 bases from V and 2 bases from J; bases unmatched to any gene: 4. CDR3 size: 16 residues. The V gene's germline CDR1 is PRHDT and CDR2 FYEKMQ (reference sequence). CDR3 region: CASSLGDGTGAYEQYF. CDR3 coding DNA: TGTGCCAGCAGCTTAGGAGATGGGACAGGGGCCTACGAGCAGTACTTC. Drawing the rest from reference TRBV13 and TRBJ2-7, the complete variable domain is AAGVIQSPRHLIKEKRETATLKCYPIPRHDTVYWYQQGPGQDPQFLISFYEKMQSDKGSIPDRFSAQQFSDYHSELNMSSLELGDSALYFCASSLGDGTGAYEQYFGPGTRLTVT.

The rearrangement links TRBV10-3 to TRBJ2-1; D unresolved. The CDR3 is 14 amino acids. The V end was cut by 2 bases, the J end by 5 bases, with 10 bases between. The germline gives CDR1 ENHRY, CDR2 SYGVKD. In DNA, the CDR3 is TGTGCCATCAGTGAGCCCTCCTGGGACAATGAGCAGTTCTTC. Translated, it gives CAISEPSWDNEQFF.

This chain uses TRBV7-9 with TRBJ1-2, with TRBD1 as a possible D gene (6 bases). Trimming cost V 3 bases and J 4 bases, with 24 bases left between them. The CDR3 runs to 18 residues. Germline values: CDR1 SEHNR, CDR2 FQNEAQ (reference sequence). The CDR3 coding sequence is TGTGCCAGCAGCTTTGCCACTGGTAGGGGGGGCCTGGGCTATGGCTACACCTTC. This codes for CASSFATGRGGLGYGYTF.

The chain uses TRBV7-8 and TRBJ1-2, with a weak D call TRBD1 (5 bases). The CDR3 has 14 amino acids. Germline V gene lookup returns CDR1 SGHVS and CDR2 FQNEAQ. The V and J ends lost 5 bases and 4 bases respectively, with 14 bases between them. Here the CDR3 reads CASSLGRLPYGYTF. DNA for the CDR3: TGTGCCAGCAGCCTGGGACGGCTCCCCTATGGCTACACCTTC.

This clone was seen a few times. The chain is built from TRBV6-6 and TRBJ1-4, with 10 nucleotides matching TRBD1. This CDR3 has 15 residues. CDR1 and CDR2 from the germline V gene are MNHNY and SVGAGI (reference sequence). V was pared by 5 bases and J by 11 bases, with 11 bases of the junction left unmatched. In DNA form, the CDR3 reads TGTGCCAGCAGTCGCCCGGACAGGGGGTTAGGTAAACTGTTTTTT. Translating gives CASSRPDRGLGKLFF.

The CDR3 nucleotides read TGCGCCAGCAGACCTGGCAGCTCTACCTACGAGCAGTACGTC. Translating it yields CASRPGSSTYEQYV. The J gene is TRBJ2-7, the V gene TRBV10-2, with D uncertain. Trimming removed 6 bases from V and 2 bases from J, with 14 bases in between. This CDR3 spans 14 amino acids. Germline-derived CDR1 and CDR2 are WSHSY and SAAADI.

The V and J genes are TRBV19 and TRBJ2-2; 7 bases map to TRBD2. Germline assignment: CDR1 LNHDA and CDR2 SQIVND (reference sequence). The CDR3 length is 15 residues. The V gene end was trimmed by 4 bases and the J gene end by 4 bases; junction bases not matched to a gene: 6. The CDR3 DNA sequence: TGTGCCAGTAGTAGAGCGGGACTCCTCACCGGGGAGCTGTTTTTT. Translation: CASSRAGLLTGELFF.

This clone appeared once. V and J are TRBV4-3 and TRBJ2-2; a possible D gene is TRBD2 (5 bases). Trimming left V 0 bases short and J 3 bases short, with 11 bases between. Germline V gene sequence: CDR1 LGHNA, CDR2 YSLEER. This CDR3 is 16 amino acids long. CDR3 DNA sequence: TGCGCCAGCAGCCAAGATAGTAGCGAACACACCGGGGAGCTGTTTTTT. Its translation: CASSQDSSEHTGELFF.

The chain uses TRBV11-3 and TRBJ1-1; D is uncertain. V was clipped by 1 base and J by 1 base, with 10 bases between them. Germline-derived CDR1 and CDR2 are SGHNT and YENEEA. CDR3 length equals 15 residues. In nucleotides, the CDR3 is TGTGCCAGCAGCTTAGGCTGGGAAGGGAACACTGAAGCTTTCTTT. Its protein is CASSLGWEGNTEAFF.

The chain is built from TRBV5-1 and TRBJ1-1, with D perhaps matching TRBD1 (5 bases). V lost 4 bases, J lost 1 base, and 14 bases lay in between. In germline, CDR1 is SGHRS, CDR2 YFSETQ. This CDR3 spans 15 amino acids. The CDR3 DNA is TGCGCCAGCAGCATAGGGGCCGCTGGGAACACTGAAGCTTTCTTT. It is translated as CASSIGAAGNTEAFF.

The rearrangement joins TRBV5-6 to TRBJ2-7, with D uncertain. The germline V and J ends were trimmed by 2 bases and 2 bases, with 11 bases remaining between them. From germline, CDR1 is SGHDT and CDR2 YYEEEE. This CDR3 contains 14 residues. CDR3: CASSFRAAPYEQYV. The CDR3 DNA reads TGTGCCAGCAGCTTCCGGGCGGCCCCCTACGAGCAGTACGTC.

This sequence joins TRBV5-5 and TRBJ1-4; the match to TRBD1 covers 9 bases. The germline V gene encodes CDR1 SGHKS and CDR2 YYEKEE (reference sequence). This CDR3 spans 15 amino acids. V was pared by 4 bases and J by 5 bases, with 6 bases of the junction left unmatched. The CDR3 nucleotides are TGTGCCAGCAGCCAGTTCGGACAGGGGAATGAAAAACTGTTTTTT. Protein: CASSQFGQGNEKLFF. The full variable domain, rest sourced from reference TRBV5-5 and TRBJ1-4, is DAGVTQSPTHLIKTRGQQVTLRCSPISGHKSVSWYQQVLGQGPQFIFQYYEKEERGRGNFPDRFSARQFPNYSSELNVNALLLGDSALYLCASSQFGQGNEKLFFGSGTQLSVL.